The 16 T cell receptor beta chains in this list originate from one sample, sequenced in a study of CD4+ T cells in melanoma. Measured with immunoSEQ multiplex PCR; TCRdb has only the in-frame clones, and not every one. The data contain roughly 150,000 clones, around 90% of them singletons. The receptor source for this set is a human donor with melanoma.

The chain links TRBV13 to TRBJ1-1, with 7 bases aligning to TRBD1. After removal of 5 bases from V and 0 bases from J, the junction contained 6 bases not matched to a gene. The CDR3 runs 15 residues. Germline CDR1 PRHDT, CDR2 FYEKMQ (reference sequence). CDR3: CASSTPDRMNTEAFF. In DNA, the CDR3 is TGTGCCAGCAGCACCCCGGACAGGATGAACACTGAAGCTTTCTTT.

A few counts support this clone. V and J are TRBV7-8 and TRBJ1-1; TRBD1 is a possible D gene (5 bases). V lost 3 bases, J lost 1 base, and 12 bases lay in between. The CDR3 is made up of 15 amino acids. Germline V gene lookup returns CDR1 SGHVS and CDR2 FQNEAQ. CDR3 DNA: TGTGCCAGCAGCTTCTCCGCTAGGGGGAACACTGAAGCTTTCTTT. Protein: CASSFSARGNTEAFF.

The rearrangement joins TRBV18 to TRBJ1-6; D remains unclear. This CDR3 has 16 amino acids. V dropped 2 bases and J dropped 8 bases, with 16 bases sitting between them. Per germline, CDR1 KGHSH and CDR2 LQKENI. This CDR3 reads CASSPGQPLGDSPLHF. DNA of the CDR3: TGTGCCAGCTCACCAGGGCAGCCGTTAGGTGATTCACCCCTCCACTTT. Full variable domain (rest looked up from reference TRBV18 and TRBJ1-6): NAGVMQNPRHLVRRRGQEARLRCSPMKGHSHVYWYRQLPEEGLKFMVYLQKENIIDESGMPKERFSAEFPKEGPSILRIQQVVRGDSAAYFCASSPGQPLGDSPLHFGNGTRLTVT.

V usage is TRBV5-1 and J usage is TRBJ2-5; the D gene could be TRBD1 or TRBD2 (5 bases each). There are 13 residues in the CDR3. The V and J ends lost 4 bases and 4 bases respectively, with 11 bases between them. Germline V gives CDR1 SGHRS, CDR2 YFSETQ. CDR3 protein: CASSPGTRETQYF. CDR3 bases: TGCGCCAGCAGCCCCGGGACGAGAGAGACCCAGTACTTC. Combining the CDR3 with reference TRBV5-1 and TRBJ2-5 gives the whole variable domain KAGVTQTPRYLIKTRGQQVTLSCSPISGHRSVSWYQQTPGQGLQFLFEYFSETQRNKGNFPGRFSGRQFSNSRSEMNVSTLELGDSALYLCASSPGTRETQYFGPGTRLLVL.

The chain links TRBV18 to TRBJ2-5; the D call may be TRBD1 or TRBD2 (5 bases each). Trimming stripped 2 bases from V and 5 bases from J, with 15 bases between. CDR1 is KGHSH, CDR2 LQKENI, per germline. The CDR3 is 15 amino acids. The CDR3 DNA reads TGTGCCAGCTCACCAAGTTCAGAGGGGCGGGAGACCCAGTACTTC. This encodes CASSPSSEGRETQYF.

The V call is TRBV7-2, the J call TRBJ1-1; D gene unclear. Germline CDR1 reads SGHTA; CDR2 reads FQGNSA. The ends were cut back, 5 bases at V and 7 bases at J, with 14 bases in the middle. The CDR3 is made up of 13 amino acids. This chain's CDR3 is CASSITPTFEAFF. The CDR3 nucleotides read TGTGCCAGCAGCATCACTCCCACTTTTGAAGCTTTCTTT.

The V call is TRBV5-1, the J call TRBJ1-3; D gene uncertain. The CDR3 is made up of 14 amino acids. Looked up from germline, CDR1 is SGHRS and CDR2 is YFSETQ. V lost 1 base to trimming and J lost 3 bases, with 8 bases between them. CDR3: CASSLQGDGNTIYF. The CDR3 DNA is TGCGCCAGCAGCTTGCAAGGTGATGGAAACACCATATATTTT.

CDR3: CASSRDSGSETQYF. In nucleotides, the CDR3 is TGCGCCAGCAGCCGTGATAGCGGATCAGAGACCCAGTACTTC. The chain uses TRBV4-1 and TRBJ2-5, with TRBD2 as a possible D gene (6 bases). Trimming shortened V by 4 bases and J by 4 bases, and 13 bases separated the two germline ends. Germline assignment: CDR1 MGHRA and CDR2 YSYEKL. CDR3 length: 14 amino acids.

The chain employs TRBV2 and TRBJ1-1, with TRBD1 as a possible D gene (6 bases). V was clipped by 0 bases and J by 3 bases, with 8 bases between them. CDR1 is SNHLY, CDR2 FYNNEI, per germline. This CDR3 has 14 amino acids. The chain's CDR3 is CASSEAQGHTEAFF. For the CDR3, the DNA is TGTGCCAGCAGTGAAGCACAGGGCCACACTGAAGCTTTCTTT.

The V gene is TRBV20-1, the J gene TRBJ2-7; D uncertain. The CDR3 is 11 amino acids. Germline V gene sequence: CDR1 DFQATT, CDR2 SNEGSKA (reference sequence). The ends were cut back, 4 bases at V and 3 bases at J, with 7 bases in the middle. The CDR3, as DNA: TGCAGTGCTAAAGCCCTCTACGAGCAGTACTTC. Translation gives CSAKALYEQYF.

V is TRBV27 and J is TRBJ2-5; the match to TRBD1 covers 10 bases. The CDR3 sequence is 20 residues long. Germline CDR1 and CDR2: MNHEY and SMNVEV (reference sequence). Trimming at V came to 6 bases and at J to 1 base, leaving 20 bases not matched to a gene. This CDR3 is CASSRTPGQGMARGQETQYF. The DNA for the CDR3 is TGTGCCAGCAGCCGGACTCCGGGACAGGGGATGGCTAGGGGCCAAGAGACCCAGTACTTC.

The V gene is TRBV5-1, the J gene TRBJ1-3; maybe TRBD1 (6 bases). The CDR3 length is 16 residues. V was shortened by 3 bases and J by 0 bases, with 13 bases between the two germline ends. Germline-derived CDR1 and CDR2 are SGHRS and YFSETQ. CDR3 sequence reads: CASSSDPTGSGNTIYF. Written as DNA, the CDR3 is TGCGCCAGCAGCTCCGACCCGACAGGCTCTGGAAACACCATATATTTT.

The chain is built from TRBV5-6 and TRBJ1-1; D unclear. The germline V and J ends were trimmed by 0 bases and 0 bases, with 6 bases remaining between them. The CDR3 sequence is 14 residues long. Germline V gives CDR1 SGHDT, CDR2 YYEEEE. CDR3 amino acids: CASSLGPVNTEAFF. The CDR3 DNA is TGTGCCAGCAGCTTGGGACCCGTGAACACTGAAGCTTTCTTT.

V gene TRBV12-5 combines with J gene TRBJ1-5; D gene uncertain. Per germline, CDR1 LGHNT and CDR2 FRNRAP. This CDR3 has 12 residues. Trimming left V 4 bases short and J 9 bases short, with 10 bases between. The chain's CDR3 is CASGYESGPQHF. CDR3 in DNA: TGTGCTAGTGGTTACGAGAGCGGGCCCCAGCATTTT.

The rearrangement links TRBV27 to TRBJ1-1, with 7 bases that match TRBD1. This CDR3 is 13 amino acids long. V shed 7 bases, J shed 5 bases, and the junction held 7 bases outside the gene matches. Germline V CDR1 and CDR2: MNHEY, SMNVEV (reference sequence). CDR3 sequence (DNA): TGTGCCAGCAAGGGGGCGCAGGGGACTGAAGCTTTCTTT. It specifies CASKGAQGTEAFF.

The V gene is TRBV20-1, the J gene TRBJ1-2, with a possible D match to TRBD1 (5 bases). The CDR3 is made up of 11 amino acids. The germline gives CDR1 DFQATT, CDR2 SNEGSKA (reference sequence). Trimming left V 5 bases short and J 7 bases short, with 11 bases between. The CDR3 region has the DNA TGCAGTGCTGGGGGAGCTTTTGGCTACACCTTC. Translating gives CSAGGAFGYTF.